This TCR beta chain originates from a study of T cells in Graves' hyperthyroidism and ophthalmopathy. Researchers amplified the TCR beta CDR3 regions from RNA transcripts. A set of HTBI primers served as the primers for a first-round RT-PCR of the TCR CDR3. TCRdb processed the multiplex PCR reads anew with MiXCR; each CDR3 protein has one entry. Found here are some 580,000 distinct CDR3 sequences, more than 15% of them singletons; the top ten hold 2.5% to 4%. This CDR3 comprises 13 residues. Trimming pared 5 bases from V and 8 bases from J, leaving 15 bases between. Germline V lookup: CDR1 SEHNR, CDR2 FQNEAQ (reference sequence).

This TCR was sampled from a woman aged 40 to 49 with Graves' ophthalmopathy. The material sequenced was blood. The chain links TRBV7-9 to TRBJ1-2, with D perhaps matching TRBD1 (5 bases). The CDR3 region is CASSPPLGDGYTF. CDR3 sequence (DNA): TGTGCCAGCAGCCCCCCGTTAGGGGACGGCTACACCTTC.